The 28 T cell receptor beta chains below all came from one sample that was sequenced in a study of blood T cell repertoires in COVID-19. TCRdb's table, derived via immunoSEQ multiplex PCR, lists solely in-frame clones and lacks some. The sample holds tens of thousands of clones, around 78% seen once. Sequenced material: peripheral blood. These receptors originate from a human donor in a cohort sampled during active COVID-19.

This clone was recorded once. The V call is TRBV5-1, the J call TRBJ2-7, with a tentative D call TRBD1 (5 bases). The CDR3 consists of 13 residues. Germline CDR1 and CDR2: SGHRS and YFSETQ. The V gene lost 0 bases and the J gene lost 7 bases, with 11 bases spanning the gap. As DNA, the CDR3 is TGCGCCAGCAGCTTGGCCCAGGGCCGGGAGCAGTACTTC. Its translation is CASSLAQGREQYF.

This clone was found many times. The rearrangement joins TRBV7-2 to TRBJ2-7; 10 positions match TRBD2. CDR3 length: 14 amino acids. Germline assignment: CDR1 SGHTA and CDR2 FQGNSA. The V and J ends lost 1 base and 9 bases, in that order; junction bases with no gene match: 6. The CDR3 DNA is TGTGCCAGCAGCTTAGTGCCAGCGGGAGGGCCGCAGTACTTC. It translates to CASSLVPAGGPQYF.

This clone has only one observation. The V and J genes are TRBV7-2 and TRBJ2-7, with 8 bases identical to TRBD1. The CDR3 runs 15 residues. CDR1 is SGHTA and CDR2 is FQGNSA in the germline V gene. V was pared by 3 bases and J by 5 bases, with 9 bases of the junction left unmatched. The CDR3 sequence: CASSFQDRVIDEQYF. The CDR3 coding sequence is TGTGCCAGCAGCTTCCAGGACAGGGTAATCGACGAGCAGTACTTC.

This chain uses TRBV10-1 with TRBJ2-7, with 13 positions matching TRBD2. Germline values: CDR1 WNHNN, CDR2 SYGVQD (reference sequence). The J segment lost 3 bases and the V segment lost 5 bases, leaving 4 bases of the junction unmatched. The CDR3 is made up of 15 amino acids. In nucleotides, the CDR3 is TGCGCCAGCAGTACCGGGACTAGCGGGATCTACGAGCAGTACTTC. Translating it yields CASSTGTSGIYEQYF.

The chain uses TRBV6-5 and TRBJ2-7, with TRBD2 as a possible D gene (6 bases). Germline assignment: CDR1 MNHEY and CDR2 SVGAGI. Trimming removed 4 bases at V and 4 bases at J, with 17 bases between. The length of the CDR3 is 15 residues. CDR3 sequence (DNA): TGTGCCAGCAGTTGGGACTTCGGGGGAGTATACGAGCAGTACTTC. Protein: CASSWDFGGVYEQYF.

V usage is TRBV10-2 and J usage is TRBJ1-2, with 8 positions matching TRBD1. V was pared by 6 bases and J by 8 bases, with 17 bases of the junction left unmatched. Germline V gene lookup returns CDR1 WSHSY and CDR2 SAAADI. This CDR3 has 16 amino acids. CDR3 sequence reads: CASSDGRQGTIGGYTF. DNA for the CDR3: TGCGCCAGCAGCGACGGTAGACAGGGGACTATTGGAGGCTACACCTTC.

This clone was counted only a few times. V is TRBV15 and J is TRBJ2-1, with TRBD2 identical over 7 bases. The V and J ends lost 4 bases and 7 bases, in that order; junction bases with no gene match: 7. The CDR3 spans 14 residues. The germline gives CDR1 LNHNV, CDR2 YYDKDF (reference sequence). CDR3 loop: CATSIDGGGNEQFF. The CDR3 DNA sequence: TGTGCCACCAGCATAGATGGGGGAGGGAATGAGCAGTTCTTC.

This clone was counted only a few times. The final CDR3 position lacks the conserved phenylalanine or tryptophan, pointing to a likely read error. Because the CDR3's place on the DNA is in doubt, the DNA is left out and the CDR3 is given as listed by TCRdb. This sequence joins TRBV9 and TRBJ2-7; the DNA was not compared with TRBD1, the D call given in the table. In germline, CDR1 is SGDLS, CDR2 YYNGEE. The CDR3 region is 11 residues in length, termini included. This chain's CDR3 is CASSGGQIGPG.

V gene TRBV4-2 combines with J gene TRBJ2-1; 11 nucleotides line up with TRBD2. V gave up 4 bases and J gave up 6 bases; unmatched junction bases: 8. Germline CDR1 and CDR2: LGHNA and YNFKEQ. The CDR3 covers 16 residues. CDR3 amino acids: CASSRTRTSGSNEQFF. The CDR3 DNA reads TGTGCCAGCAGCCGAACCCGGACTAGCGGGTCCAATGAGCAGTTCTTC.

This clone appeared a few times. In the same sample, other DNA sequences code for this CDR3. As DNA, the CDR3 is TGTGCCAGCAGTCCACTGACGGCGGCCGTAGCTAACTATGGCTACACCTTC. It codes for CASSPLTAAVANYGYTF. The chain combines TRBV6-4 with TRBJ1-2, with no clear D. The germline V gene encodes CDR1 MRHNA and CDR2 SNTAGT. Trimming took 5 bases from V and 0 from J, leaving 19 bases between them. The CDR3 runs to 17 residues.

The CDR3 bases are TGTGCCAGCAGCGCCGACTCCGGACTAGCCGTCTACGAGCAGTACTTC. Amino acid sequence: CASSADSGLAVYEQYF. V is TRBV9 and J is TRBJ2-7; TRBD2 matches at 8 bases. V dropped 3 bases and J dropped 3; count of bases not matched to a gene: 11. The CDR3 totals 16 residues. Per the germline V gene, CDR1 is SGDLS and CDR2 is YYNGEE.

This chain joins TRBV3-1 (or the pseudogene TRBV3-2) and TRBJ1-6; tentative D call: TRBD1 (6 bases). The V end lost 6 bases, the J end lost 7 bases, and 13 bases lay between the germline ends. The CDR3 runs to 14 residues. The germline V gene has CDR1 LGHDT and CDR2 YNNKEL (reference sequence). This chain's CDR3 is CASRPGVPNSPLHF. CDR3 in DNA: TGTGCCAGCAGACCAGGGGTCCCAAATTCACCCCTCCACTTT.

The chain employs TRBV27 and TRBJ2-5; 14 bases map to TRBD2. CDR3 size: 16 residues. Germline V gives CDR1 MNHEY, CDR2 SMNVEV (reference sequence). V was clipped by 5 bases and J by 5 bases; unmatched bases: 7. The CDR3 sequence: CASSLRLAGGVETQYF. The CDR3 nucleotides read TGTGCCAGCAGTCTCCGACTAGCGGGAGGGGTTGAGACCCAGTACTTC.

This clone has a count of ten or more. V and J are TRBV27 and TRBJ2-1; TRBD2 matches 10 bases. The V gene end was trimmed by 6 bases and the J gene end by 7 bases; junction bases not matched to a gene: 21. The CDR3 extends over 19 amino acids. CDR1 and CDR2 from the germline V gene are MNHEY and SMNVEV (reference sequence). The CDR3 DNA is TGTGCCAGCAGGATAGCGGGCGCTGACGGACTAGCGGTTGGGAATGAGCAGTTCTTC. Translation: CASRIAGADGLAVGNEQFF.

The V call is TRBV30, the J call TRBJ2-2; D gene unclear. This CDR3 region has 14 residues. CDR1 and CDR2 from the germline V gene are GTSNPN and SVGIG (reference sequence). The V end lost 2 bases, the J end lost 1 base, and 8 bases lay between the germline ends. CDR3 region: CAWSLPGNTGELFF. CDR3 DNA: TGTGCCTGGAGTCTCCCCGGGAACACCGGGGAGCTGTTTTTT.

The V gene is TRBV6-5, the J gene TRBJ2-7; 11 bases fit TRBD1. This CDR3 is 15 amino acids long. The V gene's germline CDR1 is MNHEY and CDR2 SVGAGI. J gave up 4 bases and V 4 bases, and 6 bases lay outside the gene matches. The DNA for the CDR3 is TGTGCCAGCAGTTCCCGGGACAGGGGGTTTTACGAGCAGTACTTC. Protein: CASSSRDRGFYEQYF.

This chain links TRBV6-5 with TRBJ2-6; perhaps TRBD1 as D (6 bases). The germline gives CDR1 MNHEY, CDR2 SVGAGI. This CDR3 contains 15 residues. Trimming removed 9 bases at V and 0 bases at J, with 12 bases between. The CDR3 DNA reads TGTGCCAGTTCCAGGGGAAGCTCTGGGGCCAACGTCCTGACTTTC. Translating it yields CASSRGSSGANVLTF.

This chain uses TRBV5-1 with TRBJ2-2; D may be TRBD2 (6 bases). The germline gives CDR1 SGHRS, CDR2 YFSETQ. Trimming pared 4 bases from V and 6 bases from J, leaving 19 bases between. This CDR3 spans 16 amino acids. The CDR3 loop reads CASSNRDLALAGELFF. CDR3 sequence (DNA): TGCGCCAGCAGCAACCGGGACTTAGCGCTCGCCGGGGAGCTGTTTTTT.

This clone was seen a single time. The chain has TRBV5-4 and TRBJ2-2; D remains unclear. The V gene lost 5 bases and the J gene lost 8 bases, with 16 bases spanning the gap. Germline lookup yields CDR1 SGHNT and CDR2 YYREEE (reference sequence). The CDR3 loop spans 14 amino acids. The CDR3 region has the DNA TGTGCCAGCAGTACCCCGGGTCCCTTAGGGGAGCTGTTTTTT. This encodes CASSTPGPLGELFF.

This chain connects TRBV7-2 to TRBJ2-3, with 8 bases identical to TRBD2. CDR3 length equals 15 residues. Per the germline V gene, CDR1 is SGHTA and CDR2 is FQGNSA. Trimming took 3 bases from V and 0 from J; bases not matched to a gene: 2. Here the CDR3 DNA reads TGTGCCAGCAGCTTGGCTAGCGGGAGCACAGATACGCAGTATTTT. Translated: CASSLASGSTDTQYF.

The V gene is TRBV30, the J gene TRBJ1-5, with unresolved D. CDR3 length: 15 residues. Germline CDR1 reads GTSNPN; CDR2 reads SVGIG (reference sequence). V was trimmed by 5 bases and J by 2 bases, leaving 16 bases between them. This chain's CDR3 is CAWQRGGSGNQPQHF. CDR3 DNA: TGTGCCTGGCAGCGGGGAGGTAGCGGCAATCAGCCCCAGCATTTT. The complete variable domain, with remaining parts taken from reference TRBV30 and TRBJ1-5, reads SQTIHQWPATLVQPVGSPLSLECTVEGTSNPNLYWYRQAAGRGLQLLFYSVGIGQISSEVPQNLSASRPQDRQFILSSKKLLLSDSGFYLCAWQRGGSGNQPQHFGDGTRLSIL.

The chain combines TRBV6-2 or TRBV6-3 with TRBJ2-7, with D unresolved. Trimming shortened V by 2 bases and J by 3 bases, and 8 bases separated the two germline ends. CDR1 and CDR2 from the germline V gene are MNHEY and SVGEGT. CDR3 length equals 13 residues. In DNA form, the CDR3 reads TGTGCCAGCAGTTACCTAGACCGCTACGAGCAGTACTTC. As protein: CASSYLDRYEQYF.

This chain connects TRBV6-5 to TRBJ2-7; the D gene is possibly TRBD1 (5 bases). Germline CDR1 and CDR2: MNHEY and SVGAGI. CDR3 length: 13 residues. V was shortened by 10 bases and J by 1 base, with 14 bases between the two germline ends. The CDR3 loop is CATLFQGSYEQYF. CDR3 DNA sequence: TGTGCCACCCTCTTCCAGGGTTCCTACGAGCAGTACTTC.

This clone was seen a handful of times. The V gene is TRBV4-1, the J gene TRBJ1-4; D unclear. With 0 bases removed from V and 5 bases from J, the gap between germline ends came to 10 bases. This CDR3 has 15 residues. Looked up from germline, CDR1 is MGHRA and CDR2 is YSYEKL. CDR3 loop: CASSQDYGQNEKLFF. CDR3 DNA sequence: TGCGCCAGCAGCCAAGATTATGGCCAGAATGAAAAACTGTTTTTT.

The CDR3 DNA reads as TGCGCCAGCAGCCAACTGGGGGGGATTGGGATCGATAACTATGGCTACACCTTC. This codes for CASSQLGGIGIDNYGYTF. V is TRBV4-3 and J is TRBJ1-2; D possibly corresponds to TRBD1 (5 bases). Germline V CDR1 and CDR2: LGHNA, YSLEER. The CDR3 sequence is 18 residues long. Trimming took off 2 bases at V and 1 base at J, with 20 bases between the two ends.

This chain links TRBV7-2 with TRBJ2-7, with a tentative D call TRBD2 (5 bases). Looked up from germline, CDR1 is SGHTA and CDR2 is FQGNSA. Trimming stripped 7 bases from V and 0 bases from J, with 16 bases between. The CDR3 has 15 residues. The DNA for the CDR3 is TGTGCCAGCAAGAGGGAGTGGGAGTTCTCCTACGAGCAGTACTTC. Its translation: CASKREWEFSYEQYF.

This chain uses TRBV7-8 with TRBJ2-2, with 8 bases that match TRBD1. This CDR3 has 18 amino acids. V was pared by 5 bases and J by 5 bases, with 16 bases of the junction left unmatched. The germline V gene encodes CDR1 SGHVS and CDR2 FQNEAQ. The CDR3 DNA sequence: TGTGCCAGCAGCCCGGCGATTAGAGGACAGGGTCCTACCGGGGAGCTGTTTTTT. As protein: CASSPAIRGQGPTGELFF.

In DNA, the CDR3 is TGTGCCAGCTCACCAGCGGCGGGAGGGGCCTCTGGGGCCAACGTCCTGACTTTC. Translation gives CASSPAAGGASGANVLTF. The chain uses TRBV18 and TRBJ2-6; 9 nucleotides line up with TRBD2. V dropped 2 bases and J dropped 0; count of bases not matched to a gene: 5. Germline V lookup: CDR1 KGHSH, CDR2 LQKENI. This CDR3 is built from 18 residues.